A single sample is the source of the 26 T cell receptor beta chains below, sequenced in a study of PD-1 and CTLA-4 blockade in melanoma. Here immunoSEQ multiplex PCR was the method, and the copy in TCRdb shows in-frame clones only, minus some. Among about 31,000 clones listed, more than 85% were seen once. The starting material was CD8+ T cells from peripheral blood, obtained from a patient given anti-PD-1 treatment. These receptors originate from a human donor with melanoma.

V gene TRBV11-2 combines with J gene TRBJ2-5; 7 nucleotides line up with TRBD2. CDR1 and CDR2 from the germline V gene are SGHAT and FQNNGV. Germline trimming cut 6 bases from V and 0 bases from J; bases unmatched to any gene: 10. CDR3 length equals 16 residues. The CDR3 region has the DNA TGTGCCAGCAGGCCCCTCGTCGGGAGGTACCAAGAGACCCAGTACTTC. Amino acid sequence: CASRPLVGRYQETQYF.

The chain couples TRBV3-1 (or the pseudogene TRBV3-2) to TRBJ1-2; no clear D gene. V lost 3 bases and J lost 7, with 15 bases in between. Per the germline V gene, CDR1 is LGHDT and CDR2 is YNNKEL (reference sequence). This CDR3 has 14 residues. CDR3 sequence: CASSQGSPAAGYTF. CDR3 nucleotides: TGTGCCAGCAGCCAGGGCAGCCCAGCAGCTGGCTACACCTTC.

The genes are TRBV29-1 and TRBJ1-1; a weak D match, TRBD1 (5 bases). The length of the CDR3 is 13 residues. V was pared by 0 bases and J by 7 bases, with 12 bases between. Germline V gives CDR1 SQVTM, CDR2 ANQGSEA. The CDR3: CSVEERRGDEAFF. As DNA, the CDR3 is TGCAGCGTTGAAGAACGTCGGGGGGATGAAGCTTTCTTT.

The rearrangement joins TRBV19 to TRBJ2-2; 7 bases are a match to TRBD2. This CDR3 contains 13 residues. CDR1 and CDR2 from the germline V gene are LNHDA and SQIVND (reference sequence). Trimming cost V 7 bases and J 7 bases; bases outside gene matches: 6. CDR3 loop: CASTPSGGGELFF. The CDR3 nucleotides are TGTGCCAGTACCCCGTCGGGAGGCGGGGAGCTGTTTTTT.

CDR3 protein: CASSPDRNLHYGYTF. The CDR3 DNA reads as TGTGCCAGCAGTCCGGACAGGAATCTACACTATGGCTACACCTTC. The rearrangement joins TRBV27 to TRBJ1-2, with 7 bases aligning to TRBD1. With 5 bases clipped from V and 3 bases from J, the junction kept 9 bases outside the gene matches. Per the germline V gene, CDR1 is MNHEY and CDR2 is SMNVEV (reference sequence). There are 15 residues in the CDR3.

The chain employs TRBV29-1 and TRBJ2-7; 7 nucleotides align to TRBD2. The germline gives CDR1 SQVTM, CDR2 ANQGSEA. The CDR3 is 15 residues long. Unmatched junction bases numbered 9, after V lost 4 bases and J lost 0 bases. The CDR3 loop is CSVAASGKSSYEQYF. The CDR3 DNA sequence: TGCAGCGTTGCCGCTAGCGGCAAAAGCTCCTACGAGCAGTACTTC.

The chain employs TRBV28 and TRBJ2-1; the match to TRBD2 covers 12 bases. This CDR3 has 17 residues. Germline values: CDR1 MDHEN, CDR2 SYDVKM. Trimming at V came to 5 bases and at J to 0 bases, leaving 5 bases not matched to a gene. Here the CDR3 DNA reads TGTGCCAGCAGTCAGGGACTAGCGGGTTACTCCTACAATGAGCAGTTCTTC. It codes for CASSQGLAGYSYNEQFF. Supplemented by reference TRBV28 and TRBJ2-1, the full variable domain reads DVKVTQSSRYLVKRTGEKVFLECVQDMDHENMFWYRQDPGLGLRLIYFSYDVKMKEKGDIPEGYSVSREKKERFSLILESASTNQTSMYLCASSQGLAGYSYNEQFFGPGTRLTVL.

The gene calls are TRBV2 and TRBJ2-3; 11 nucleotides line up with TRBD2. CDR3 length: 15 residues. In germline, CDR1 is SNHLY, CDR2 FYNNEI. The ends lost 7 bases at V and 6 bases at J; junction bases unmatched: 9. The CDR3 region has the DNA TGTGCCAGCACTCCTACTAGCGGGGGAGGCGATACGCAGTATTTT. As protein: CASTPTSGGGDTQYF. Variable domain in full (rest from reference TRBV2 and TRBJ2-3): EPEVTQTPSHQVTQMGQEVILRCVPISNHLYFYWYRQILGQKVEFLVSFYNNEISEKSEIFDDQFSVERPDGSNFTLKIRSTKLEDSAMYFCASTPTSGGGDTQYFGPGTRLTVL.

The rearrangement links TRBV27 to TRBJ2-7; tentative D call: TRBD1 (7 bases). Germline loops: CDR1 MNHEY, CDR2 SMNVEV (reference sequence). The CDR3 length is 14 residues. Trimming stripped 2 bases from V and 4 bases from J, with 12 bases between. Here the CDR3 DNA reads TGTGCCAGCAGTTTAAGGGACAGCGGGTACGAGCAGTACTTC. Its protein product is CASSLRDSGYEQYF.

The CDR3 spells CASSPLLLDRVGTDTQYF. The CDR3 coding sequence is TGTGCCAGCAGTCCTCTACTTCTCGACAGGGTTGGAACAGATACGCAGTATTTT. The genes are TRBV27 and TRBJ2-3; the match to TRBD1 covers 7 bases. From germline, CDR1 is MNHEY and CDR2 SMNVEV (reference sequence). After removal of 5 bases from V and 3 bases from J, the junction contained 17 bases not matched to a gene. The CDR3 runs to 18 residues.

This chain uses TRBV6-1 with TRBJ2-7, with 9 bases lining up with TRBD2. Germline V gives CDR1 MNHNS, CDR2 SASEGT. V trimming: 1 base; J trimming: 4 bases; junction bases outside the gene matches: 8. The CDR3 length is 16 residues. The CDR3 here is CASSEGQLAGMYEQYF. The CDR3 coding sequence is TGTGCCAGCAGTGAAGGGCAGCTAGCGGGGATGTACGAGCAGTACTTC.

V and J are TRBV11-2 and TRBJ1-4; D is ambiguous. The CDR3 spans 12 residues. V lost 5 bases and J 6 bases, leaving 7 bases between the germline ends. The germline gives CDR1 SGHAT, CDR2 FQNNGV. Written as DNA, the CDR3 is TGTGCCAGCAGCCGGGCCGATGAAAAACTGTTTTTT. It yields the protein CASSRADEKLFF.

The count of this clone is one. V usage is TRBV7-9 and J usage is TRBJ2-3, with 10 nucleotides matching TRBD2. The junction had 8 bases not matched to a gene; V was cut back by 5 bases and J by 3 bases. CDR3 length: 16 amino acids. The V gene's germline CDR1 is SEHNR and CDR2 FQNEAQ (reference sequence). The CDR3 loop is CASSPRIAGGTDTQYF. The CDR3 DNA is TGTGCCAGCAGCCCCCGCATAGCGGGAGGAACAGATACGCAGTATTTT.

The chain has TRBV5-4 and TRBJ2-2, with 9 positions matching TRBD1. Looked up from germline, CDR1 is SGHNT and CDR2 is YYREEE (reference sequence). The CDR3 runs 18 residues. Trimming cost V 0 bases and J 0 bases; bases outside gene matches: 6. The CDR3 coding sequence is TGTGCCAGCAGCTTGGAACCGGGACAGGGACCGAACACCGGGGAGCTGTTTTTT. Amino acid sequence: CASSLEPGQGPNTGELFF.

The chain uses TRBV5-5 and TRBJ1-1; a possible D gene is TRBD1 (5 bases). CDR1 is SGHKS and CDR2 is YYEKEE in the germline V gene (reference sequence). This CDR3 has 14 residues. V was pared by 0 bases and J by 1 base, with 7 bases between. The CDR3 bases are TGTGCCAGCAGCTTGGGGGGCTCGAACACTGAAGCTTTCTTT. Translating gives CASSLGGSNTEAFF.

CDR3 DNA sequence: TGTGCCAGTAGTACCTTGGACAGGGGATTCACCGGGGAGCTGTTTTTT. Amino acid sequence: CASSTLDRGFTGELFF. The chain uses TRBV19 and TRBJ2-2; 9 positions match TRBD1. Germline V gives CDR1 LNHDA, CDR2 SQIVND (reference sequence). The CDR3 is 16 amino acids. V was pared by 4 bases and J by 4 bases, with 7 bases of the junction left unmatched.

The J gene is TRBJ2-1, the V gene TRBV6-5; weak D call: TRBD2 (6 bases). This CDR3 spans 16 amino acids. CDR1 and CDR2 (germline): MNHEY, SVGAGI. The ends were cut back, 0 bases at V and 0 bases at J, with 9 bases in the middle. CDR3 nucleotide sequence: TGTGCCAGCAGTTACTCGTGGGGGGACTCCTACAATGAGCAGTTCTTC. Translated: CASSYSWGDSYNEQFF.

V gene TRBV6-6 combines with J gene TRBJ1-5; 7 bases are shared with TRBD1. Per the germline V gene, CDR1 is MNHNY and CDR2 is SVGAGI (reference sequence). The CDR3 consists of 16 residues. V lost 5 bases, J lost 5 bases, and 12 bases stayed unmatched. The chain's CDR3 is CASSADAGQAYQPQHF. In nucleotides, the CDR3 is TGTGCCAGCAGTGCCGACGCCGGACAGGCCTATCAGCCCCAGCATTTT.

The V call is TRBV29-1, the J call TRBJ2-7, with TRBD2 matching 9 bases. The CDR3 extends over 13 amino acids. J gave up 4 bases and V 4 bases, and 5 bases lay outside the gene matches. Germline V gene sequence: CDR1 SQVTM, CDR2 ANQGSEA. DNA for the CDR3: TGCAGCGTTGTTGCGGGAGGGTCTTACGAGCAGTACTTC. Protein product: CSVVAGGSYEQYF.

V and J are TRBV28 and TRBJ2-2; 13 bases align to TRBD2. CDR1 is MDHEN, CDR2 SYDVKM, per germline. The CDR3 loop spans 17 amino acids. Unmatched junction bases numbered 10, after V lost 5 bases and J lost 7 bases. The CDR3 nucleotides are TGTGCCAGCAGTGAACCGGGACTAGCGGGATTTTTCGGGGAGCTGTTTTTT. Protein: CASSEPGLAGFFGELFF.

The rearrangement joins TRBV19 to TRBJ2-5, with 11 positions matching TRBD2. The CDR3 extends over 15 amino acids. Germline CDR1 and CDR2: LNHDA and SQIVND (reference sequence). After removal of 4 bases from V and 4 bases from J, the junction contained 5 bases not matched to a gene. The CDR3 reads CASSSSGGAGETQYF. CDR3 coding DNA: TGTGCCAGTAGTAGTAGCGGGGGGGCAGGAGAGACCCAGTACTTC.

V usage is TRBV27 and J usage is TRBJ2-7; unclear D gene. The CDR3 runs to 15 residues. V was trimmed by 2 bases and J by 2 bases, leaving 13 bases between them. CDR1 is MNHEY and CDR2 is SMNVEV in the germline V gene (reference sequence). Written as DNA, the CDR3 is TGTGCCAGCAGTTTAAAAGGAATGAGTACCTACGAGCAGTACTTC. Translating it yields CASSLKGMSTYEQYF.

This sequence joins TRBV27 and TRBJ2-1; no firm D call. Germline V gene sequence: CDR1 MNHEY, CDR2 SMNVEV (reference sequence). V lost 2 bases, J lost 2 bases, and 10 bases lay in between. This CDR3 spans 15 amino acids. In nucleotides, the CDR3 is TGTGCCAGCAGTTTAGCGTTAGGGACCTACAATGAGCAGTTCTTC. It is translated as CASSLALGTYNEQFF.

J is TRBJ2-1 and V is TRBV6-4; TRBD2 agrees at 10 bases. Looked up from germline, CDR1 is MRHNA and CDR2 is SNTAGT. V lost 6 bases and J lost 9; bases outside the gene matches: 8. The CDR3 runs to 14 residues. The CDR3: CASSPSGRGGEQFF. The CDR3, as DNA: TGTGCCAGCAGCCCCAGCGGGAGGGGAGGTGAGCAGTTCTTC.

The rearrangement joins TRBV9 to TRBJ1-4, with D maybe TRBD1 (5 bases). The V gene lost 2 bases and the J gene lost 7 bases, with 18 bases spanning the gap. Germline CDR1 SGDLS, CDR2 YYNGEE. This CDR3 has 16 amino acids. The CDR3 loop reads CASSVEAGSLGEKLFF. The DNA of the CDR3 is TGTGCCAGCAGCGTTGAGGCAGGGTCCCTTGGTGAAAAACTGTTTTTT.

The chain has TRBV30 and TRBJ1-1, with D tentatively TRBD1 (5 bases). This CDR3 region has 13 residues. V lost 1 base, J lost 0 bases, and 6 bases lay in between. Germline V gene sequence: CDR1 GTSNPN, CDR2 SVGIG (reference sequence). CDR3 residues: CAWSGGMNTEAFF. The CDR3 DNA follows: TGTGCCTGGAGTGGGGGGATGAACACTGAAGCTTTCTTT. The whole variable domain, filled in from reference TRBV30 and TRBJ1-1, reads SQTIHQWPATLVQPVGSPLSLECTVEGTSNPNLYWYRQAAGRGLQLLFYSVGIGQISSEVPQNLSASRPQDRQFILSSKKLLLSDSGFYLCAWSGGMNTEAFFGQGTRLTVV.